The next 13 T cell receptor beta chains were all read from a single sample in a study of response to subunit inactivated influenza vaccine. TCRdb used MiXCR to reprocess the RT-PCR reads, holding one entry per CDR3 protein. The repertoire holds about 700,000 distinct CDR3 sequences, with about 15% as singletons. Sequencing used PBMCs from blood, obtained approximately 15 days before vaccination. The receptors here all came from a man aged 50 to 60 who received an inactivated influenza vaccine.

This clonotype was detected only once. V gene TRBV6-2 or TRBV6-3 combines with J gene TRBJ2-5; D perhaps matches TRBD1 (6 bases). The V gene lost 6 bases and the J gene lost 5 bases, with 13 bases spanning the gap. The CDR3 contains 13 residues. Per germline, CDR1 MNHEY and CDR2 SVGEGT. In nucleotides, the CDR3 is TGTGCCAGCAGGAACACAGGGATGGAGACCCAGTACTTC. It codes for CASRNTGMETQYF.

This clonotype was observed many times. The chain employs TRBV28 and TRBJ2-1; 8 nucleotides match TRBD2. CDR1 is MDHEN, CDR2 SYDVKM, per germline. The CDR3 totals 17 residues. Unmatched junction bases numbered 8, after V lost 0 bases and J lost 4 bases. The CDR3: CASSLWGGLADYNEQFF. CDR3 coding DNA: TGTGCCAGCAGTTTATGGGGAGGACTAGCTGATTACAATGAGCAGTTCTTC.

The CDR3 nucleotides are TGCAGTGCTAGAGACAGGGGGACCTACGAGCAGTACTTC. Translated: CSARDRGTYEQYF. The gene calls are TRBV20-1 and TRBJ2-7; 7 bases map to TRBD1. Looked up from germline, CDR1 is DFQATT and CDR2 is SNEGSKA (reference sequence). J was trimmed by 2 bases and V by 0 bases; bases with no gene match: 1. CDR3 length equals 13 residues.

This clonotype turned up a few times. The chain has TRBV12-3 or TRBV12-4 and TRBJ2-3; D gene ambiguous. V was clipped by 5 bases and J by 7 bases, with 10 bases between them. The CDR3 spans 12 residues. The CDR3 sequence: CASSPDLNTQYF. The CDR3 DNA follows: TGTGCCAGCAGTCCGGACCTAAATACGCAGTATTTT.

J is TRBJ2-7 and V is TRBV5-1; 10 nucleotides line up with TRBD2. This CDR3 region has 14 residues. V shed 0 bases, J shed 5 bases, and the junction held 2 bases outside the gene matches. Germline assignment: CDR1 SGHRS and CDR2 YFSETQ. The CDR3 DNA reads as TGCGCCAGCAGCTTGGCTAGCGGGGGTGACGAGCAGTACTTC. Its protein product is CASSLASGGDEQYF.

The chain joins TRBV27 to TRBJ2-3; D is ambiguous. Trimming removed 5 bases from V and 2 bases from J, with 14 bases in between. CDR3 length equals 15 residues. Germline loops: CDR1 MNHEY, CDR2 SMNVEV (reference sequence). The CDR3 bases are TGTGCCAGCAGTCCCGACTGGTTTAACACAGATACGCAGTATTTT. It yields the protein CASSPDWFNTDTQYF.

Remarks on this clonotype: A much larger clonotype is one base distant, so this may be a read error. DNA for the CDR3: TGTGCCAGCAGCCTCGGGGGGCCTCAGCCCCAGCATTTT. Translation: CASSLGGPQPQHF. This chain links TRBV6-2 or TRBV6-3 with TRBJ1-5; TRBD1 might be the D (6 bases). V lost 6 bases and J 6 bases, leaving 12 bases between the germline ends. CDR1 is MNHEY, CDR2 SVGEGT, per germline. This CDR3 region has 13 residues.

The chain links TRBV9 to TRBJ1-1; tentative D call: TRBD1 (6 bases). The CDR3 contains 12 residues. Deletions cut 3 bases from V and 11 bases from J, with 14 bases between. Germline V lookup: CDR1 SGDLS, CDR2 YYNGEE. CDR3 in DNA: TGTGCCAGCAGCGCCCTCCGGGGGGGCGCTTTCTTT. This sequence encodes CASSALRGGAFF.

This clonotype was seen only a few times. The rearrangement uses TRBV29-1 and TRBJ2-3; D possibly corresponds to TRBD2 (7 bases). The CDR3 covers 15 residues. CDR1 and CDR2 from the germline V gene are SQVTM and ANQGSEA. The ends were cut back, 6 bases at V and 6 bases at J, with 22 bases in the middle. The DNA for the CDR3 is TGCAGCGTACCGATTACAGGGAGGGGTAGGGATACGCAGTATTTT. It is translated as CSVPITGRGRDTQYF.

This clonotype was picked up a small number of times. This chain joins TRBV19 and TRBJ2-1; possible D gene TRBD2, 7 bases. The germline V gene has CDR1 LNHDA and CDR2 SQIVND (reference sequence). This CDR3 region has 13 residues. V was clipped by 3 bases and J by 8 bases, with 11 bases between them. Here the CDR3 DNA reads TGTGCCAGTAGTATGGGGGGGGCCTATGAGCAGTTCTTC. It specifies CASSMGGAYEQFF.

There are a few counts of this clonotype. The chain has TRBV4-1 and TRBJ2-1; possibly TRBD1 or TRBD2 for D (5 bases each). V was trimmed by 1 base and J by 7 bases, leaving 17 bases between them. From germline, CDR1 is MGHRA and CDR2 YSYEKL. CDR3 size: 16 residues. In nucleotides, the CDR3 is TGCGCCAGCAGCCAAGCTTGGGGGAGCCATGGTAATGAGCAGTTCTTC. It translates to CASSQAWGSHGNEQFF.

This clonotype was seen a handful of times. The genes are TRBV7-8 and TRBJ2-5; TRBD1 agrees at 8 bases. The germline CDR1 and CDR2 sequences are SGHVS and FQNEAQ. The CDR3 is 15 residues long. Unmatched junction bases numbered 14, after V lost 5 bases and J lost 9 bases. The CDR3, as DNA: TGTGCCAGCAGCCTACAAAGGACAGGGTATCGGGCCCAGTACTTC. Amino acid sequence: CASSLQRTGYRAQYF.

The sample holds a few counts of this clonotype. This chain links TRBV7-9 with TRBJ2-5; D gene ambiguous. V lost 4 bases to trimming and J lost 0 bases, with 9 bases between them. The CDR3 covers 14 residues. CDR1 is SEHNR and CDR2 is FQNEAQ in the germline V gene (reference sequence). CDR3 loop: CASSSSEDQETQYF. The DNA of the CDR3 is TGTGCCAGCAGCTCCTCCGAAGACCAAGAGACCCAGTACTTC. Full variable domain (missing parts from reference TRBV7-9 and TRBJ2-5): DTGVSQNPRHKITKRGQNVTFRCDPISEHNRLYWYRQTLGQGPEFLTYFQNEAQLEKSRLLSDRFSAERPKGSFSTLEIQRTEQGDSAMYLCASSSSEDQETQYFGPGTRLLVL.